The clone carrying this TCR beta chain was observed a handful of times. Its specificity is not known. Unique molecular identifiers tagged the TCR beta cDNA libraries. TCRdb analysed the PCR reads with MiXCR anew, one entry per CDR3 protein. In the table there are 750,000 to 950,000 distinct CDR3 sequences, 53% of which are singletons. This record comes from a study of post-analysis software for immune sequencing data. Overall study: Relapsing-remitting, secondary progressive and progressive-relapsing multiple sclerosis were all included among the disease courses.

Study-wide results and caveats: In multiple sclerosis, normalized Chao1 diversity was significantly below that of controls. TRBV segments more frequent in patients than in controls numbered five and included TRBV5-6, TRBV5-1 and TRBV20-1.

CDR1 and CDR2 (germline): SGHNT, YYREEE (reference sequence). The CDR3 spans 15 residues. V gave up 0 bases and J gave up 4 bases, with 13 bases separating them. The chain links TRBV5-4 to TRBJ1-2; D gene ambiguous. Sequencing was carried out using blood. The clonotype was recovered from a girl aged 5 to 17 with multiple sclerosis. CDR3 region: CASSLGRTGSYGYTF. DNA for the CDR3: TGTGCCAGCAGCTTGGGCCGGACCGGATCCTATGGCTACACCTTC.